The clone carrying this T cell receptor (beta chain) was picked up a small number of times. The target antigen is unknown. This sample was included in a study of OX40 agonist ivuxolimab in advanced cancers. V was cut by 2 bases and J by 2 bases, with 13 bases left in between. Germline V gene sequence: CDR1 SGHKS, CDR2 YYEKEE (reference sequence). The CDR3 length is 15 residues. Study-level results: No determination was made of the antigen specificity of the expanded peripheral T cells. Relative to CD4+, CD8+ T cells held more expanded clones on average. In the 0.1 to 3.0 mg/kg range, CD4+ and CD8+ blood T cells had expanded clonally by week 6.

Libraries were prepared by immunoSEQ multiplex PCR; TCRdb keeps only in-frame clonotypes and omits some of them. The table lists 20,000 to 25,000 clones, around 73% of them singletons. The sequence came from an adult with an advanced solid tumor such as melanoma, head and neck, liver or kidney cancer. This chain connects TRBV5-5 to TRBJ1-1, with D hard to call. The sample consisted of CD4+ or CD8+ T cells sorted from blood, taken in a trial of the OX40 agonist ivuxolimab. CDR3 sequence: CASSFVGQLNTEAFF. The CDR3 DNA reads TGTGCCAGCAGCTTCGTAGGGCAGTTAAACACTGAAGCTTTCTTT.